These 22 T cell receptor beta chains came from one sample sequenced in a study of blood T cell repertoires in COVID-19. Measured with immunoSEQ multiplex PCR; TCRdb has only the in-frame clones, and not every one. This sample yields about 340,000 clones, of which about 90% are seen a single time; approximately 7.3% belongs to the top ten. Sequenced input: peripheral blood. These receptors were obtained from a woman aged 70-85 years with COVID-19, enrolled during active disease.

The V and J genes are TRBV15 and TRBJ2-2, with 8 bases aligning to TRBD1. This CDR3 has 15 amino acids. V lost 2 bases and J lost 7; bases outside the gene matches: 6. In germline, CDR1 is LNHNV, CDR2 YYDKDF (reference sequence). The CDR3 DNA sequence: TGTGCCACCAGCAGAACAGGGGGAATTGACGGGGAGCTGTTTTTT. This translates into CATSRTGGIDGELFF.

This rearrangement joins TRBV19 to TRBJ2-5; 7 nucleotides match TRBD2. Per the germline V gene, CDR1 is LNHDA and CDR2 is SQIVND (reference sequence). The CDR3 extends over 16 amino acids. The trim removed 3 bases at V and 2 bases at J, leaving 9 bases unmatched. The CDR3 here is CASSIRTGGLQETQYF. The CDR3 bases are TGTGCCAGTAGTATTCGGACCGGGGGGTTACAAGAGACCCAGTACTTC. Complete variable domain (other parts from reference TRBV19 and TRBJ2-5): DGGITQSPKYLFRKEGQNVTLSCEQNLNHDAMYWYRQDPGQGLRLIYYSQIVNDFQKGDIAEGYSVSREKKESFPLTVTSAQKNPTAFYLCASSIRTGGLQETQYFGPGTRLLVL.

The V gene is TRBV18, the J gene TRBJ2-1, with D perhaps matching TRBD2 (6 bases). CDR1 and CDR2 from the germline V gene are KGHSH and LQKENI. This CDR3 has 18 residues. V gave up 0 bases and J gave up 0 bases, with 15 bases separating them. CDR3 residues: CASSPPRGAGSSYNEQFF. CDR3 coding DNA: TGTGCCAGCTCACCACCAAGGGGAGCGGGTAGCTCCTACAATGAGCAGTTCTTC. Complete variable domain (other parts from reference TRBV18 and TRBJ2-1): NAGVMQNPRHLVRRRGQEARLRCSPMKGHSHVYWYRQLPEEGLKFMVYLQKENIIDESGMPKERFSAEFPKEGPSILRIQQVVRGDSAAYFCASSPPRGAGSSYNEQFFGPGTRLTVL.

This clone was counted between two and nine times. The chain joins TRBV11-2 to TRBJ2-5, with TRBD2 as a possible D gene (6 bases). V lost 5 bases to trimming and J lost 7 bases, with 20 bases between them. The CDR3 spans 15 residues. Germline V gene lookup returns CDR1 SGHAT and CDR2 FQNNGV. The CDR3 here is CASSLGDLPSRTQYF. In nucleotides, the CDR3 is TGTGCCAGCAGCCTAGGGGACTTGCCGTCTCGGACCCAGTACTTC.

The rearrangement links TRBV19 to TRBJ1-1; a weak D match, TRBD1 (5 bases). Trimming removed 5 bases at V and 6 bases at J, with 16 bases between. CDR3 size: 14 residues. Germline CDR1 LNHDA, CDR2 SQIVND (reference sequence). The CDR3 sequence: CASSRREGPAEAFF. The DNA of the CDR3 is TGTGCCAGTAGTCGGCGGGAGGGGCCCGCTGAAGCTTTCTTT.

CDR3 region: CATSDWGQGVADTQYF. CDR3 coding DNA: TGTGCCACCAGTGATTGGGGACAGGGGGTAGCAGATACGCAGTATTTT. The chain combines TRBV24-1 with TRBJ2-3, with 11 bases lining up with TRBD1. J lost 4 bases, V lost 2 bases, and 4 bases had no gene match. The CDR3 covers 16 residues. The V gene's germline CDR1 is KGHDR and CDR2 SFDVKD.

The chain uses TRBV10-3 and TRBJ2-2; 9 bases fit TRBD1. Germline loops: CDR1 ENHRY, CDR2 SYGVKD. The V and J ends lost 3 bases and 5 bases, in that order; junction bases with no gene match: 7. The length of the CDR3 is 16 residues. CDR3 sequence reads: CAISDIWTGETGELFF. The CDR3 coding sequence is TGTGCCATCAGTGATATATGGACAGGGGAAACCGGGGAGCTGTTTTTT.

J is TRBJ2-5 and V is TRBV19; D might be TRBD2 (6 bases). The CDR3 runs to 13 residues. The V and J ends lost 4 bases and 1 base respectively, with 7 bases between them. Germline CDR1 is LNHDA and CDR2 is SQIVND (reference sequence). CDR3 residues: CASSSGAQETQYF. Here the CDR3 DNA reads TGTGCCAGTAGTAGCGGGGCCCAAGAGACCCAGTACTTC. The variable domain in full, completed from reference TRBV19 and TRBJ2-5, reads DGGITQSPKYLFRKEGQNVTLSCEQNLNHDAMYWYRQDPGQGLRLIYYSQIVNDFQKGDIAEGYSVSREKKESFPLTVTSAQKNPTAFYLCASSSGAQETQYFGPGTRLLVL.

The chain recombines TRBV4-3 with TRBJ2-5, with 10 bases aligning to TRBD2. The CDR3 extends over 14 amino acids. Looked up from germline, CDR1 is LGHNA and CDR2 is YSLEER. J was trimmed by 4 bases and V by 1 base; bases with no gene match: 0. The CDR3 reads CASSQGLAGETQYF. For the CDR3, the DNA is TGCGCCAGCAGCCAAGGACTAGCGGGAGAGACCCAGTACTTC.

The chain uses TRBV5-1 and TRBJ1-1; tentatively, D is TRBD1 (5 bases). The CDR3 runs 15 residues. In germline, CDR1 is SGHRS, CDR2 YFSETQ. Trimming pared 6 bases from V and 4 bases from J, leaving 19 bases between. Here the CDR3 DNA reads TGCGCCAGCACCCGGGAGCCAGGGCGAGGCACTGAAGCTTTCTTT. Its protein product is CASTREPGRGTEAFF.

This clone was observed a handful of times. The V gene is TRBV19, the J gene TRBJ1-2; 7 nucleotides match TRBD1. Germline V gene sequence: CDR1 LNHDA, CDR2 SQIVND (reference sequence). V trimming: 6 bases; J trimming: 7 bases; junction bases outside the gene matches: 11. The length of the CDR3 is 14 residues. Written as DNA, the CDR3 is TGTGCCAGTAGCCCAGACAGGGAATCGAGTGGCTACACCTTC. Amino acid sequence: CASSPDRESSGYTF.

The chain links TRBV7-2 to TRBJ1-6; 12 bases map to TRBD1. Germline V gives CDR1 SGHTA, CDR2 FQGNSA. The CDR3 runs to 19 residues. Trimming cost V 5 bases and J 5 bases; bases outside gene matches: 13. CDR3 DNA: TGTGCCAGCAGCATAAAAGGACCGGGACAGGGGGCAGATAATTCACCCCTCCACTTT. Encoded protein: CASSIKGPGQGADNSPLHF.

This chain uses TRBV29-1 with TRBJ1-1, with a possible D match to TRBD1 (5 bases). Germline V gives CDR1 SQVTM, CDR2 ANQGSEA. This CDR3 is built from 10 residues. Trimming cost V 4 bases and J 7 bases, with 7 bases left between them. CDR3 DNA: TGCAGCGTTGGACAGTTTGAAGCTTTCTTT. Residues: CSVGQFEAFF.

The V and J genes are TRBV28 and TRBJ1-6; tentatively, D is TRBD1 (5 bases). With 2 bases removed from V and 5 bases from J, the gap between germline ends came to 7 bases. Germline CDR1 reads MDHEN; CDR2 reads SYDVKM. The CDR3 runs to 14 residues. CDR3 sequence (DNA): TGTGCCAGCAGTTTAGCGGGGGATAATTCACCCCTCCACTTT. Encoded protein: CASSLAGDNSPLHF.

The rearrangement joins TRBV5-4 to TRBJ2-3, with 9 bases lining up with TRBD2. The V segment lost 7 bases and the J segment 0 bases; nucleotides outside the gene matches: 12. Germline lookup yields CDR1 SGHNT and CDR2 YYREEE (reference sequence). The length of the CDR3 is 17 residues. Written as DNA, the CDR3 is TGTGCCAGCCGACTCGCGGGGGGGGTGCCCAGCACAGATACGCAGTATTTT. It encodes CASRLAGGVPSTDTQYF.

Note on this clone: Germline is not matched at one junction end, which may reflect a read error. The CDR3 here is CAINFTGYSSPLHF. The CDR3 coding sequence is TGTGCCATCAATTTTACAGGGTATAGTTCACCCCTCCACTTT. The chain links TRBV10-3 to TRBJ1-6; D possibly corresponds to TRBD1 (6 bases). Looked up from germline, CDR1 is ENHRY and CDR2 is SYGVKD. The CDR3 contains 14 residues.

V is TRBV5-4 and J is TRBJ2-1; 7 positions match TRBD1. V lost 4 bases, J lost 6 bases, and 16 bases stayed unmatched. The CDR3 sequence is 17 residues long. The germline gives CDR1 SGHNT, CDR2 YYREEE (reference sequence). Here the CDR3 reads CASSLRQGSSPSNEQFF. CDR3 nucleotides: TGTGCCAGCAGCCTTCGACAGGGTTCGAGTCCTAGCAATGAGCAGTTCTTC.

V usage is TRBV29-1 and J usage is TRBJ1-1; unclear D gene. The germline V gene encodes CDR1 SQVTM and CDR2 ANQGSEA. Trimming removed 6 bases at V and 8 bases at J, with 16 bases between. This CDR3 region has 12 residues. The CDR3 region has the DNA TGCAGCGTCAGAGGGAACGTGGGGGAAGCTTTCTTT. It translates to CSVRGNVGEAFF. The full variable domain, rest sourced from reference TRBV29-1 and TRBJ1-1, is SAVISQKPSRDICQRGTSLTIQCQVDSQVTMMFWYRQQPGQSLTLIATANQGSEATYESGFVIDKFPISRPNLTFSTLTVSNMSPEDSSIYLCSVRGNVGEAFFGQGTRLTVV.

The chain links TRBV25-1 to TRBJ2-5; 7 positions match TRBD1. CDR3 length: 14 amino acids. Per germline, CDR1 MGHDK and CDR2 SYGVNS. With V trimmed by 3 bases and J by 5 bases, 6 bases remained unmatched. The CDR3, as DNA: TGTGCCAGCAGTGACCGAACAGGGGTGGAGACCCAGTACTTC. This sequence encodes CASSDRTGVETQYF.

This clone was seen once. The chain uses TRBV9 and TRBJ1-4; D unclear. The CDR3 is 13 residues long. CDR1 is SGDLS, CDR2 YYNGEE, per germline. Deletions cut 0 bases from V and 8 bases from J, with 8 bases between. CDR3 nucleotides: TGTGCCAGCAGCGTAGAGCCCCACGAAAAACTGTTTTTT. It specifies CASSVEPHEKLFF.

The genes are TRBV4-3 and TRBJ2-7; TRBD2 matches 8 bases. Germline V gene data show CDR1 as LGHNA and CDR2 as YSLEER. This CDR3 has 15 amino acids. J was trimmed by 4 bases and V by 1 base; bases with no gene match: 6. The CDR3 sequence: CASSQGSGGTYEQYF. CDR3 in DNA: TGCGCCAGCAGCCAAGGGAGCGGGGGTACGTACGAGCAGTACTTC.

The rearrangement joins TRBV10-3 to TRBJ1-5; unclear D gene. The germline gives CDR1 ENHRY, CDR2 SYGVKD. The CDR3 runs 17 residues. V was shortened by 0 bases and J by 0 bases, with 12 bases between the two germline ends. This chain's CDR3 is CAISESNRGYSNQPQHF. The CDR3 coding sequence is TGTGCCATCAGTGAGTCGAACCGGGGTTATAGCAATCAGCCCCAGCATTTT.